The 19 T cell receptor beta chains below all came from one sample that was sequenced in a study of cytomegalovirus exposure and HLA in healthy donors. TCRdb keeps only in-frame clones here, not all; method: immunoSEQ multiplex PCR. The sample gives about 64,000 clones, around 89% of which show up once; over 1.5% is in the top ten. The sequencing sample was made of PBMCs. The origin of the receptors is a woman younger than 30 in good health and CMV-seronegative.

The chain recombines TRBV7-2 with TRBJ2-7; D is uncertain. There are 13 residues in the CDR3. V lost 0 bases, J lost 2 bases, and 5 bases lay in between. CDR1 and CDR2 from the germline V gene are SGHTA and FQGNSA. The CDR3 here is CASSLAQTYEQYF. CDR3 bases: TGTGCCAGCAGCTTAGCACAGACCTACGAGCAGTACTTC. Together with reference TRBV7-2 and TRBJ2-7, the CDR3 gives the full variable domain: GAGVSQSPSNKVTEKGKDVELRCDPISGHTALYWYRQSLGQGLEFLIYFQGNSAPDKSGLPSDRFSAERTGGSVSTLTIQRTQQEDSAVYLCASSLAQTYEQYFGPGTRLTVT.

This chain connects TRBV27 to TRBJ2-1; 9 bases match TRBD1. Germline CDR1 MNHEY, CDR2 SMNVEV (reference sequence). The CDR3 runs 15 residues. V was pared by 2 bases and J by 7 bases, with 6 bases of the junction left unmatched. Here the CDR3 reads CASSLGTGKRNEQFF. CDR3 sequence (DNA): TGTGCCAGCAGTTTAGGGACAGGGAAACGGAATGAGCAGTTCTTC.

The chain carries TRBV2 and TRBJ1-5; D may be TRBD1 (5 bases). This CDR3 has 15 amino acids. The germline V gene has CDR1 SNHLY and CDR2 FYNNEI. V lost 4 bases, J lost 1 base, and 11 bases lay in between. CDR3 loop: CASSGLGGSNQPQHF. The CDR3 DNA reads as TGTGCCAGCAGTGGCCTCGGGGGGAGCAATCAGCCCCAGCATTTT.

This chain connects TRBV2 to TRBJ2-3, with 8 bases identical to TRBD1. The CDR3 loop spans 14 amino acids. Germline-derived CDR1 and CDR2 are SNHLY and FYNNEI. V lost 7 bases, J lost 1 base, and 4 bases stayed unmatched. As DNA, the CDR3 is TGTGCCAGCACATCGGACAGGGGCACAGATACGCAGTATTTT. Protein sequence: CASTSDRGTDTQYF.

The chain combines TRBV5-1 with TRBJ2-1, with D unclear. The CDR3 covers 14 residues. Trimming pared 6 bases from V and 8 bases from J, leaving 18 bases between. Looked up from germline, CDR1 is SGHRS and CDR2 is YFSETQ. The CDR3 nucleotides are TGCGCCAGCACTGTGACTGGAACCTCCTATGAGCAGTTCTTC. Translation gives CASTVTGTSYEQFF.

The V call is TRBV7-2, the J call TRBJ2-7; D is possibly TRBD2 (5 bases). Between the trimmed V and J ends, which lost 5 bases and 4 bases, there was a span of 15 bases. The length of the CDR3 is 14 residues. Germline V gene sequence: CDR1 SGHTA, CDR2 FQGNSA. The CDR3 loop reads CASSAEASGYEQYF. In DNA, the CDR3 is TGTGCCAGCAGCGCCGAAGCGAGCGGATACGAGCAGTACTTC.

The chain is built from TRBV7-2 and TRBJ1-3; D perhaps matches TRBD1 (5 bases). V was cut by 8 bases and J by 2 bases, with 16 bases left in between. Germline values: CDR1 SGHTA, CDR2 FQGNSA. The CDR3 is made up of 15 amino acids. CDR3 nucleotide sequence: TGTGCCAGCGGCGCGGGACGGCGGACTGGAAACACCATATATTTT. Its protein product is CASGAGRRTGNTIYF.

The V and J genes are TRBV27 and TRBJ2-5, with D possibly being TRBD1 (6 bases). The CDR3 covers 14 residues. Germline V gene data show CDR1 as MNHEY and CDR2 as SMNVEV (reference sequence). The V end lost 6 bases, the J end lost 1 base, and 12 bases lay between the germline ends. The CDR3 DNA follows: TGTGCCAGCAGCCGCCCAGGGGCCCAAGAGACCCAGTACTTC. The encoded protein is CASSRPGAQETQYF.

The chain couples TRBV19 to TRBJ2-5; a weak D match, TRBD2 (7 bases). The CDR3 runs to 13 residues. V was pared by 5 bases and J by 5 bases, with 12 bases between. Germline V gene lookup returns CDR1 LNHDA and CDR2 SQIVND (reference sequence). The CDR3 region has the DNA TGTGCCAGTAGTGGGGGGGCTGGGGAGACCCAGTACTTC. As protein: CASSGGAGETQYF.

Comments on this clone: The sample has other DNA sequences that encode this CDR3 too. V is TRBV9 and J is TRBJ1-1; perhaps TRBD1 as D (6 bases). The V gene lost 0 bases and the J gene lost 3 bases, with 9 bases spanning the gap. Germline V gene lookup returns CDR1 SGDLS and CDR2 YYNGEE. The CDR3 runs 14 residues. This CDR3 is CASSVAGGDTEAFF. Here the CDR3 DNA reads TGTGCCAGCAGCGTAGCTGGGGGCGACACTGAAGCTTTCTTT.

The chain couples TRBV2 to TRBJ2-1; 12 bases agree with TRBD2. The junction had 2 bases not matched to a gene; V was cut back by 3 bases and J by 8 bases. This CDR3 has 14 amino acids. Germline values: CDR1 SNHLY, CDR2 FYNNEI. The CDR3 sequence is CASSETSGSHEQFF. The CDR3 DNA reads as TGTGCCAGCAGTGAGACTAGCGGGAGCCATGAGCAGTTCTTC.

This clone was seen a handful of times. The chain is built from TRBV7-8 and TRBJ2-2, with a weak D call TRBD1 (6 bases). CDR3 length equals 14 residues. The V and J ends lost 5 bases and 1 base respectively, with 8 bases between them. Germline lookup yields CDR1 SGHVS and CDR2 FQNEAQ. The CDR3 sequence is CASSPQGNTGELFF. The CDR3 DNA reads TGTGCCAGCAGCCCACAGGGGAACACCGGGGAGCTGTTTTTT.

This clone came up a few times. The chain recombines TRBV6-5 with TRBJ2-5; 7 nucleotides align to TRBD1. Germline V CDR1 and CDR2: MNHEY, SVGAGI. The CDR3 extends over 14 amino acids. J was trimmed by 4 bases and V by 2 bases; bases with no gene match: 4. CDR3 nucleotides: TGTGCCAGCAGTTACACCGGACAGGCAGAGACCCAGTACTTC. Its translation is CASSYTGQAETQYF.

DNA for the CDR3: TGTGCCACCAGTCGAGGCCCCCTTGGACGGACTAACACTGAAGCTTTCTTT. This encodes CATSRGPLGRTNTEAFF. V is TRBV15 and J is TRBJ1-1, with unresolved D. CDR3 length: 17 residues. Germline V gives CDR1 LNHNV, CDR2 YYDKDF (reference sequence). Between the trimmed V and J ends, which lost 6 bases and 2 bases, there was a span of 22 bases.

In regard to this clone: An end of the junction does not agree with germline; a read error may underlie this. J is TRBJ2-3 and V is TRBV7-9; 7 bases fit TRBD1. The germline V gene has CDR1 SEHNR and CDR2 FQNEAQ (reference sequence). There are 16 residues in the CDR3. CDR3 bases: TGTGCCAGCAGCCTGATTATGACAGGGAGCACTGATACGCAGTATTTT. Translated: CASSLIMTGSTDTQYF.

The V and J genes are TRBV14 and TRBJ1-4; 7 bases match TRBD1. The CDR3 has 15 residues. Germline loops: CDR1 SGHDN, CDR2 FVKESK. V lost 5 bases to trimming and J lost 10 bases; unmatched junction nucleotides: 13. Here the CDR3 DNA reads TGTGCCAGCAGCGTAGGACCGGGACAGCCGCGAAAACTGTTTTTT. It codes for CASSVGPGQPRKLFF.

The CDR3 DNA sequence: TGTGCCTGGAGTGTGGGGGGGGCCGGGCGGGCTTTCTTT. Residues: CAWSVGGAGRAFF. The chain is built from TRBV30 and TRBJ1-1, with a weak D call TRBD1 (6 bases). Germline CDR1 and CDR2: GTSNPN and SVGIG (reference sequence). V was cut by 0 bases and J by 11 bases, with 16 bases left in between. The CDR3 contains 13 residues.

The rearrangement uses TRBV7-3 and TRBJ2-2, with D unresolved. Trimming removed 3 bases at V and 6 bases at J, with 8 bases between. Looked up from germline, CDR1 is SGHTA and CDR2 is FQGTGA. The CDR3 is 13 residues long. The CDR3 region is CASSFPSAGELFF. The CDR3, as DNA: TGTGCCAGCAGCTTCCCTAGTGCCGGGGAGCTGTTTTTT.

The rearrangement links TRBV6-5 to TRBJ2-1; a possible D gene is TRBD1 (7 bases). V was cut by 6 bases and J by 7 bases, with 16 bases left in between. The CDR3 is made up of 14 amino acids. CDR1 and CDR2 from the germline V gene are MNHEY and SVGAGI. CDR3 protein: CASSPGPGGNEQFF. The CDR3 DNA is TGTGCCAGCAGCCCCGGTCCAGGGGGGAATGAGCAGTTCTTC.